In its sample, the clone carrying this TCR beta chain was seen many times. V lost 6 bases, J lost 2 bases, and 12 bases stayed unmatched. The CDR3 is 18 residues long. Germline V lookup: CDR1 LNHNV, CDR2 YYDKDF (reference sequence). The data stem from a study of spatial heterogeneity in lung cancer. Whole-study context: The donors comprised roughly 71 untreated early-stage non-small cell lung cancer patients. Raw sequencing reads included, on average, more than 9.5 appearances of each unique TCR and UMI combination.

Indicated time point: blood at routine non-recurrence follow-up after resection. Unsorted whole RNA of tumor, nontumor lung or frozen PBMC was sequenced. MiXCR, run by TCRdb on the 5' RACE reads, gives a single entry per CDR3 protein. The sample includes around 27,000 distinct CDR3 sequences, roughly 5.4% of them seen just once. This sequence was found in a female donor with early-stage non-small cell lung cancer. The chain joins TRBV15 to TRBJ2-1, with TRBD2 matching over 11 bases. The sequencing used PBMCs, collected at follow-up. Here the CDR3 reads CATSHLAGGYGAYNEQFF. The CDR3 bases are TGTGCCACCAGTCATCTAGCGGGGGGCTATGGCGCCTACAATGAGCAGTTCTTC.